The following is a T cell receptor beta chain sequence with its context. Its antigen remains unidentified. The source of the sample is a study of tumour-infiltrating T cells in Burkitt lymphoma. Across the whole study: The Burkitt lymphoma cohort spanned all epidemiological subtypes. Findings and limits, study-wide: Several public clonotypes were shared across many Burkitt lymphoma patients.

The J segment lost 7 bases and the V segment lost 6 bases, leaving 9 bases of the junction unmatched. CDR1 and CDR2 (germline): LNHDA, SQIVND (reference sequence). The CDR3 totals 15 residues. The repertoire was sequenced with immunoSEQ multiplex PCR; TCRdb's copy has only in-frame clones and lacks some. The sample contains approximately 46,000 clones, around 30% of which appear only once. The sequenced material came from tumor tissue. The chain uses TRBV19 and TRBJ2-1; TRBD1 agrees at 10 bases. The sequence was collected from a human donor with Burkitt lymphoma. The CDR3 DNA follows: TGTGCCAGTAGAAGTTGGGACAGGGGAGAAAATGAGCAGTTCTTC. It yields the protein CASRSWDRGENEQFF.